The 6 T cell receptor beta chains below come from one sample, sequenced in a study of blood T cell repertoires in COVID-19. Libraries were prepared by immunoSEQ multiplex PCR; TCRdb keeps only in-frame clonotypes and omits some of them. This table has 150,000 to 200,000 clones, 80% to 90% appearing once. Sequencing was done on a sample of peripheral blood. The receptors here all came from a man younger than 35 who had recovered from COVID-19.

The chain uses TRBV9 and TRBJ2-1, with D maybe TRBD2 (5 bases). V shed 0 bases and J shed 0 bases, with 13 bases lying between them. The germline V gene encodes CDR1 SGDLS and CDR2 YYNGEE. The CDR3 extends over 17 amino acids. The CDR3: CASSVAGGSSSYNEQFF. The CDR3 DNA sequence: TGTGCCAGCAGCGTAGCTGGCGGGTCGAGCTCCTACAATGAGCAGTTCTTC.

The chain employs TRBV5-4 and TRBJ2-7, with no clear D. Germline CDR1 reads SGHNT; CDR2 reads YYREEE (reference sequence). CDR3 length: 11 amino acids. V lost 3 bases and J 3 bases, leaving 4 bases between the germline ends. The CDR3 bases are TGTGCCAGCAGCTCCCTCTACGAGCAGTACTTC. The encoded protein is CASSSLYEQYF. Supplemented by reference TRBV5-4 and TRBJ2-7, the full variable domain reads ETGVTQSPTHLIKTRGQQVTLRCSSQSGHNTVSWYQQALGQGPQFIFQYYREEENGRGNFPPRFSGLQFPNYSSELNVNALELDDSALYLCASSSLYEQYFGPGTRLTVT.

The chain combines TRBV6-1 with TRBJ2-1; TRBD2 agrees at 7 bases. Germline CDR1 MNHNS, CDR2 SASEGT. There are 14 residues in the CDR3. V dropped 2 bases and J dropped 2; count of bases not matched to a gene: 0. This CDR3 reads CASSELAAYNEQFF. The CDR3 coding sequence is TGTGCCAGCAGTGAACTAGCGGCCTACAATGAGCAGTTCTTC.

V usage is TRBV19 and J usage is TRBJ1-2; D is undetermined. There are 13 residues in the CDR3. CDR1 is LNHDA and CDR2 is SQIVND in the germline V gene (reference sequence). Trimming took off 3 bases at V and 7 bases at J, with 12 bases between the two ends. The CDR3 DNA is TGTGCCAGTAGTATCCCAGGCCCCTCTGGCTACACCTTC. This codes for CASSIPGPSGYTF.

The rearrangement joins TRBV29-1 to TRBJ1-3, with no clear D. The CDR3 sequence is 15 residues long. Between the trimmed V and J ends, which lost 7 bases and 0 bases, there was a span of 16 bases. The germline gives CDR1 SQVTM, CDR2 ANQGSEA. CDR3 region: CSAESQRSSGNTIYF. DNA for the CDR3: TGCAGCGCCGAGTCACAGCGGAGCTCTGGAAACACCATATATTTT.

This clone was picked up many times. The chain uses TRBV19 and TRBJ2-2, with 7 bases matching TRBD1. Germline CDR1 and CDR2: LNHDA and SQIVND (reference sequence). CDR3 length: 19 residues. J gave up 1 base and V 7 bases, and 18 bases lay outside the gene matches. CDR3 sequence: CASISPSGTANWNTGELFF. Here the CDR3 DNA reads TGTGCCAGTATTTCTCCGTCCGGGACAGCGAACTGGAACACCGGGGAGCTGTTTTTT.